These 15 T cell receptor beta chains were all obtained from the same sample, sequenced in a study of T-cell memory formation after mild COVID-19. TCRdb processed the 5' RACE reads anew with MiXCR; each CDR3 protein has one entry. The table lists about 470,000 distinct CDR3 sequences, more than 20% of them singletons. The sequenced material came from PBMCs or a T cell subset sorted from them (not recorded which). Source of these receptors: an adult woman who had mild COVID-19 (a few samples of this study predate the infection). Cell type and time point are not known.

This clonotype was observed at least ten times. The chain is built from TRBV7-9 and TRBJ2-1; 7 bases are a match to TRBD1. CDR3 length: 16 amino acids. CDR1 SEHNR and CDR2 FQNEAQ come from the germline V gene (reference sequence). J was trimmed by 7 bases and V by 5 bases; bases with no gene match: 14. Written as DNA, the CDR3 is TGTGCCAGCAGCGTTATGGGACAGCTACTCCAGAATGAGCAGTTCTTC. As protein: CASSVMGQLLQNEQFF.

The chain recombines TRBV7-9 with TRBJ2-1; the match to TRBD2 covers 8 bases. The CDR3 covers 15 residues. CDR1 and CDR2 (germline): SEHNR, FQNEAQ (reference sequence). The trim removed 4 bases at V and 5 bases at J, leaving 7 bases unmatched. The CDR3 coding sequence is TGTGCCAGCAGCTCCGACGGGAGGGCCCACAATGAGCAGTTCTTC. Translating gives CASSSDGRAHNEQFF.

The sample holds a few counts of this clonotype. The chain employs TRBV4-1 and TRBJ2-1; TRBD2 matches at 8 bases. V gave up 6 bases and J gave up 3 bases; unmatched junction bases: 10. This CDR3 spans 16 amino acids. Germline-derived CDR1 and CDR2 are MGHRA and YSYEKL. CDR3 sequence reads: CASSQFPGLDYNEQFF. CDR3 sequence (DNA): TGCGCCAGCAGTCAGTTTCCGGGACTAGACTACAATGAGCAGTTCTTC.

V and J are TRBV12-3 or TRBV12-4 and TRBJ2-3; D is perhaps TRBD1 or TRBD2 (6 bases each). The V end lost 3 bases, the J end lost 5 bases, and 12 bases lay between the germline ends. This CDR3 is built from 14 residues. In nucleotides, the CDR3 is TGTGCCAGCAGTTTTCGGGGGCGCGAAGATACGCAGTATTTT. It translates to CASSFRGREDTQYF.

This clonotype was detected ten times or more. Here the CDR3 reads CSAAPSGLRSSYNEQFF. In DNA, the CDR3 is TGCAGTGCGGCCCCTTCGGGACTGCGAAGCTCCTACAATGAGCAGTTCTTC. The gene calls are TRBV20-1 and TRBJ2-1, with a weak D call TRBD2 (6 bases). The CDR3 is 17 amino acids. Trimming cost V 6 bases and J 0 bases, with 21 bases left between them. Per the germline V gene, CDR1 is DFQATT and CDR2 is SNEGSKA (reference sequence).

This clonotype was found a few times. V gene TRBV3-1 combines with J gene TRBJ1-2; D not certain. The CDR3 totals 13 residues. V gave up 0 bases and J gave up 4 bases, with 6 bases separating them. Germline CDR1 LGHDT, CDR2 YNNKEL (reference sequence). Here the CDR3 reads CASSQDIRYGYTF. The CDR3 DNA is TGTGCCAGCAGCCAAGATATACGCTATGGCTACACCTTC.

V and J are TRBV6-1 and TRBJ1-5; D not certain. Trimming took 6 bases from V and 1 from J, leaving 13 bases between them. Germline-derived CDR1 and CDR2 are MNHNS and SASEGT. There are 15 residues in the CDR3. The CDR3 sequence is CASRADRASNQPQHF. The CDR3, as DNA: TGTGCCAGCAGGGCGGATAGGGCGAGCAATCAGCCCCAGCATTTT.

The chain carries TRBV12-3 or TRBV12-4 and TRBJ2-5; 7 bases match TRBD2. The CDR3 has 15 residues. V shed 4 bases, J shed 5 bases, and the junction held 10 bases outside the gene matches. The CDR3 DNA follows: TGTGCCAGCAGTTCTCGACTAGCCCTTGGGGAGACCCAGTACTTC. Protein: CASSSRLALGETQYF.

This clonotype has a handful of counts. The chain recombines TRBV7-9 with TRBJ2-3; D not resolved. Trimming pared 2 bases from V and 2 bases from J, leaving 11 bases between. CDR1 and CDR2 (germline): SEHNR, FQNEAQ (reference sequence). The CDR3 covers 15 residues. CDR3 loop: CASSLLGATTDTQYF. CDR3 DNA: TGTGCCAGCAGCTTACTAGGCGCGACCACAGATACGCAGTATTTT. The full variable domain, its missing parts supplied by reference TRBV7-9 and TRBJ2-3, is DTGVSQNPRHKITKRGQNVTFRCDPISEHNRLYWYRQTLGQGPEFLTYFQNEAQLEKSRLLSDRFSAERPKGSFSTLEIQRTEQGDSAMYLCASSLLGATTDTQYFGPGTRLTVL.

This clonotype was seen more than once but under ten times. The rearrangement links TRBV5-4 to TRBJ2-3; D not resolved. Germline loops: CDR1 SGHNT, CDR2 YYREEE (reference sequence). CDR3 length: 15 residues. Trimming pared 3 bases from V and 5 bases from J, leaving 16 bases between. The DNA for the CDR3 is TGTGCCAGCAGCTCCCCGAGCGCGCCGGGAGATACGCAGTATTTT. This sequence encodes CASSSPSAPGDTQYF. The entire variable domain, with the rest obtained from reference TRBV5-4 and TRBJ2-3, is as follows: ETGVTQSPTHLIKTRGQQVTLRCSSQSGHNTVSWYQQALGQGPQFIFQYYREEENGRGNFPPRFSGLQFPNYSSELNVNALELDDSALYLCASSSPSAPGDTQYFGPGTRLTVL.

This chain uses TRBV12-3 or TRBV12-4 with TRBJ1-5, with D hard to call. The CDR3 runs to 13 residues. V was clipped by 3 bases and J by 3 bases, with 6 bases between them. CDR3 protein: CASSFSYNQPQHF. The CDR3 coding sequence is TGTGCCAGCAGTTTCAGTTACAATCAGCCCCAGCATTTT.

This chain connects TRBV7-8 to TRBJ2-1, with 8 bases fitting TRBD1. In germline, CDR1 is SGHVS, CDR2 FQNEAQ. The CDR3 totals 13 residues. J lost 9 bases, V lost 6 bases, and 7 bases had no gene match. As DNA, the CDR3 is TGTGCCAGCAGTGGGACAGGTCCCCCTGAGCAGTTCTTC. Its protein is CASSGTGPPEQFF.

The CDR3 region is CSASVPGLPSGTQYF. The CDR3 DNA sequence: TGCAGTGCTAGTGTTCCAGGTCTACCCAGTGGGACCCAGTACTTC. The chain is built from TRBV20-1 and TRBJ2-5; D gene unclear. The germline V and J ends were trimmed by 3 bases and 7 bases, with 21 bases remaining between them. The germline CDR1 and CDR2 sequences are DFQATT and SNEGSKA (reference sequence). This CDR3 is built from 15 residues.

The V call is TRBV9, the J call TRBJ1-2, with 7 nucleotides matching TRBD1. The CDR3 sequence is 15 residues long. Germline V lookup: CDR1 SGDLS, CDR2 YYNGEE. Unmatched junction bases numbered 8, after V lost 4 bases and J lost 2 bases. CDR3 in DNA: TGTGCCAGCAGCCCCTCGATGACAGGGAACTATGGCTACACCTTC. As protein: CASSPSMTGNYGYTF.

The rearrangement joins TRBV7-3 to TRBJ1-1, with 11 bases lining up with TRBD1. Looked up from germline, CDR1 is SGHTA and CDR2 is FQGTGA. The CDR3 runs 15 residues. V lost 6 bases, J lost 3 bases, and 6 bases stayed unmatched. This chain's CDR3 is CASRRDRGGDTEAFF. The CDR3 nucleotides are TGTGCCAGCAGGAGGGACAGGGGGGGGGACACTGAAGCTTTCTTT.